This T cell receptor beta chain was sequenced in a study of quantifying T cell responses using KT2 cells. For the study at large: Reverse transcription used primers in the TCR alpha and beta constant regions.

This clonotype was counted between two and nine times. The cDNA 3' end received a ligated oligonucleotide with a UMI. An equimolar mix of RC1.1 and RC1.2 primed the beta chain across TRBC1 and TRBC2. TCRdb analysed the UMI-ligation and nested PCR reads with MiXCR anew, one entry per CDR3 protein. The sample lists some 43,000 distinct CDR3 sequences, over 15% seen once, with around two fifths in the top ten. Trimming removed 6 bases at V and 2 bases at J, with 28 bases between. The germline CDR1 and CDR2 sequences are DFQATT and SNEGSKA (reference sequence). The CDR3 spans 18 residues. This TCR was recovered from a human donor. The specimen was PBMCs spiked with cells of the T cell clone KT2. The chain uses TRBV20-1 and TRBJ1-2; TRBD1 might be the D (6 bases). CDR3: CSAPRDILKGKLNYGYTF. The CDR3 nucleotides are TGCAGTGCACCTCGGGACATTCTTAAGGGCAAATTGAACTATGGCTACACCTTC.